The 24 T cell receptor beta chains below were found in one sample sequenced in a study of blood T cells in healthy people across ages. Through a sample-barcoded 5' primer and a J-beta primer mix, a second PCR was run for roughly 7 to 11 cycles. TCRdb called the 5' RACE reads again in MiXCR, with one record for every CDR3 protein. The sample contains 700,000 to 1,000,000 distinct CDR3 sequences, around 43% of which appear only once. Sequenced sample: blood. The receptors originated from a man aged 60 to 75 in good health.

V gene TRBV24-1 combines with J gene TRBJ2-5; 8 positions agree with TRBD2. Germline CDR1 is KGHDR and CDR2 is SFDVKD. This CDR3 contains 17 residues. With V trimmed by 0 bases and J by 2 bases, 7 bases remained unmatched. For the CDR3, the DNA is TGTGCCACCAGTGATTTGCAATCCCAGCGGGGGCAAGAGACCCAGTACTTC. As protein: CATSDLQSQRGQETQYF.

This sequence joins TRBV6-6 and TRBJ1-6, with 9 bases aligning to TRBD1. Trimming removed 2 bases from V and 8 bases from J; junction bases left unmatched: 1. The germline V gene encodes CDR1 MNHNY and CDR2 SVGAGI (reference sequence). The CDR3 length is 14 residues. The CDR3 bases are TGTGCCAGCAGTTACAGGACAGGGGATTCACCCCTCCACTTT. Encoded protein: CASSYRTGDSPLHF.

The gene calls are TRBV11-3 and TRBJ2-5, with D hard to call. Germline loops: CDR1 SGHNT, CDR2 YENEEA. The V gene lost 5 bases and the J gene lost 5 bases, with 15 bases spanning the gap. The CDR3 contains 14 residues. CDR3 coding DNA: TGTGCCAGCAGCGGAAAGGTTTCCAGGGAGACCCAGTACTTC. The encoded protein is CASSGKVSRETQYF.

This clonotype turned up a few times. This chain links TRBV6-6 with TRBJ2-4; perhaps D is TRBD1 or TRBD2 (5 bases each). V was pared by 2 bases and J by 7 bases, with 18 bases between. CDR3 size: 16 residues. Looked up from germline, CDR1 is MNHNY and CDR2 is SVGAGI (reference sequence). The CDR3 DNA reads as TGTGCCAGCAGTTACCAACGGGGACCAGGGAAGAACATTCAGTACTTC. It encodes CASSYQRGPGKNIQYF.

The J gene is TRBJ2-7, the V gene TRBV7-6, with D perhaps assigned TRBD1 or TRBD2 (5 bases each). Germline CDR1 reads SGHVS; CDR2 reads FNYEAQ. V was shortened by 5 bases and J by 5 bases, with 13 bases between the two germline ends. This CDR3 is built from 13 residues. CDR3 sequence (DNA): TGTGCCAGCAGCCCATTGGGGGTCCACGAGCAGTACTTC. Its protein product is CASSPLGVHEQYF.

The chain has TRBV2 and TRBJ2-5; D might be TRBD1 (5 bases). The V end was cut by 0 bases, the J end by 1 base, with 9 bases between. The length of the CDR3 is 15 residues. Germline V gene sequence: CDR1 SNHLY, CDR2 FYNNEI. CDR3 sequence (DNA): TGTGCCAGCAGTGAAGCGACAGCCGTCCAAGAGACCCAGTACTTC. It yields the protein CASSEATAVQETQYF.

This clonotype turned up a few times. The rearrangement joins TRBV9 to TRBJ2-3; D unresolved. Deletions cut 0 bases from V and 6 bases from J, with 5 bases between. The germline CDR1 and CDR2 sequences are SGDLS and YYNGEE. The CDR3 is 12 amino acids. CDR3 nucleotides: TGTGCCAGCAGCGTAGGTTGGGATACGCAGTATTTT. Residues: CASSVGWDTQYF.

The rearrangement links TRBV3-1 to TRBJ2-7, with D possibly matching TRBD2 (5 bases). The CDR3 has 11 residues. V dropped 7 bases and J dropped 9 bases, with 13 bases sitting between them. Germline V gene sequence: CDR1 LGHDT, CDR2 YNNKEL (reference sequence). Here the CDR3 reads CASTYGSAQYF. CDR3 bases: TGTGCCAGCACTTATGGGAGCGCGCAGTACTTC.

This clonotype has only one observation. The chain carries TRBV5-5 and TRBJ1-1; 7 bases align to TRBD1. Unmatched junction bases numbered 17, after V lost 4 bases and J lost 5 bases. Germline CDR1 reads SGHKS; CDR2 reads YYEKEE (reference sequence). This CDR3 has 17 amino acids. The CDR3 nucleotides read TGTGCCAGCAGCACCCGACAGGGTCCCGAAGACCGGACTGAAGCTTTCTTT. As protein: CASSTRQGPEDRTEAFF.

CDR3 in amino acids: CASSQSGQANNEQFF. CDR3 sequence (DNA): TGTGCCAGCAGCCAATCGGGACAGGCCAACAATGAGCAGTTCTTC. The V gene is TRBV5-6, the J gene TRBJ2-1, with 8 bases identical to TRBD1. Germline CDR1 and CDR2: SGHDT and YYEEEE. The CDR3 covers 15 residues. The V and J ends lost 4 bases and 5 bases, in that order; junction bases with no gene match: 8.

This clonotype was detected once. CDR3 sequence reads: CASSYPGAYEAQYF. In nucleotides, the CDR3 is TGTGCCAGCAGTTACCCGGGAGCCTACGAGGCGCAGTACTTC. The chain carries TRBV6-5 and TRBJ2-7, with D perhaps TRBD2 (6 bases). The CDR3 spans 14 residues. Germline-derived CDR1 and CDR2 are MNHEY and SVGAGI. Between the trimmed V and J ends, which lost 2 bases and 9 bases, there was a span of 17 bases.

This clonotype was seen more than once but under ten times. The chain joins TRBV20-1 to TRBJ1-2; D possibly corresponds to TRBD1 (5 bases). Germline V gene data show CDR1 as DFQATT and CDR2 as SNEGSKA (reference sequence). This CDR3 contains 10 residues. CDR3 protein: CGGWAYGYTF. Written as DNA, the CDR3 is TGCGGGGGGTGGGCCTATGGCTACACCTTC.

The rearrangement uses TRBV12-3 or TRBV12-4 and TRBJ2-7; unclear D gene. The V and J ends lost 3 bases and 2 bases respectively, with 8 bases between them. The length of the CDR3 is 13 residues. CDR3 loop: CASSFLQTYEQYF. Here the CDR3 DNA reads TGTGCCAGCAGTTTTTTGCAGACCTACGAGCAGTACTTC.

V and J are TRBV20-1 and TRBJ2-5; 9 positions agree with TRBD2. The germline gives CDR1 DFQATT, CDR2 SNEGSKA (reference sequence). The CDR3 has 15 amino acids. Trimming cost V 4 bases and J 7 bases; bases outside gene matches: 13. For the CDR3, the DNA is TGCAGTGCTACTTATTTAGCGGGGGCGACGGCGACCCAGTACTTC. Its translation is CSATYLAGATATQYF.

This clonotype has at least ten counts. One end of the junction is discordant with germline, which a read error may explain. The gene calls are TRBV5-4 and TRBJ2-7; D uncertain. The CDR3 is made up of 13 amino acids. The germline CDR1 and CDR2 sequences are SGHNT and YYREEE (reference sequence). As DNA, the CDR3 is TGCGCCAGCAGCTTGGCCGCTTCCTACGAGCAGTACTTC. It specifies CASSLAASYEQYF.

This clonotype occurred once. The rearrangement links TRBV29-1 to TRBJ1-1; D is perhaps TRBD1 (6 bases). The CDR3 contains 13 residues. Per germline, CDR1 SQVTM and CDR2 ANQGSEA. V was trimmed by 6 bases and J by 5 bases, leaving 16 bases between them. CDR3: CSVRDIVGTEAFF. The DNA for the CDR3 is TGCAGCGTAAGGGACATCGTCGGAACTGAAGCTTTCTTT.

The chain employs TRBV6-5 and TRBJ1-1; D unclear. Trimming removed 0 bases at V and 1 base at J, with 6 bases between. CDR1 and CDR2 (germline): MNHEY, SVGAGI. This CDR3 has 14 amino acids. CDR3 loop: CASSYSDSNTEAFF. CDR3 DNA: TGTGCCAGCAGTTACTCCGATTCGAACACTGAAGCTTTCTTT.

Written as DNA, the CDR3 is TGCAGTGCTCCCCGAACGACAGGGGTATCCAATCAGCCCCAGCATTTT. It codes for CSAPRTTGVSNQPQHF. The J gene is TRBJ1-5, the V gene TRBV20-1; 8 bases match TRBD1. The CDR3 extends over 16 amino acids. J gave up 3 bases and V 5 bases, and 12 bases lay outside the gene matches. Germline CDR1 and CDR2: DFQATT and SNEGSKA (reference sequence).

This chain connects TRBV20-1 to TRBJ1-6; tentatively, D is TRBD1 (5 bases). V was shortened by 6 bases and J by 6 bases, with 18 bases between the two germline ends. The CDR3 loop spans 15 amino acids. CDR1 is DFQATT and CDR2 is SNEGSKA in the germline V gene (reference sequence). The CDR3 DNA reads TGCAGTGCCCAAAGGGCGGGGCTTGGTAATTCACCCCTCCACTTT. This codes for CSAQRAGLGNSPLHF.

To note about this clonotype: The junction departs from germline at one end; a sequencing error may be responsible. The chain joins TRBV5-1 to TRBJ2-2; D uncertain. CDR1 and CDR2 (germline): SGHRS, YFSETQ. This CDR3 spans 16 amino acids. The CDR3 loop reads CASSLDALVGTGELFF. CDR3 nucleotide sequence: TGCGCTAGCAGCCTGGACGCCCTCGTTGGCACCGGGGAGCTGTTTTTT.

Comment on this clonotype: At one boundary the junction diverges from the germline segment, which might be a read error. This chain's CDR3 is CASNQIASGRINYEQYF. The DNA for the CDR3 is TGTGCCAGCAACCAAATTGCTAGCGGGAGAATAAACTACGAGCAGTACTTC. The rearrangement joins TRBV14 to TRBJ2-7; 10 bases line up with TRBD2. This CDR3 is 17 amino acids long. The V gene's germline CDR1 is SGHDN and CDR2 FVKESK.

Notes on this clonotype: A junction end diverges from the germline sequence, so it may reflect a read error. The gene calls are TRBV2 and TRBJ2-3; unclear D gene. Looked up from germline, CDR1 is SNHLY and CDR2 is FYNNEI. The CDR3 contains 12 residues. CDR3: CVSSPSLYTQYF. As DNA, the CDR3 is TGTGTCAGCAGCCCATCTCTCTATACGCAGTATTTT.

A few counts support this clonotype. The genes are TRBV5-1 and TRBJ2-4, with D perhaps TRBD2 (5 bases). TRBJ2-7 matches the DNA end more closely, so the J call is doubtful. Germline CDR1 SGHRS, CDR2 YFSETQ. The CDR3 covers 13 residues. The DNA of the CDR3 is TGCGCCAGCCGCGCGGGTGATGTATCCGAGCAGTACTTC. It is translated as CASRAGDVSEQYF.

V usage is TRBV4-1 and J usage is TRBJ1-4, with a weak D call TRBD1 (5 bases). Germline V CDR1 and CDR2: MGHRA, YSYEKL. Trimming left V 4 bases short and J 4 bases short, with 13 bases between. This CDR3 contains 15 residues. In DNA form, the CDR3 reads TGCGCCAGCAGCCGCCACCGGGACGTTAATGAAAAACTGTTTTTT. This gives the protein CASSRHRDVNEKLFF.